The present entry profiles one T cell receptor beta chain with its context. The length of the CDR3 is 14 residues. These data belong to a study of T cells expressing NK-cell markers. TCRdb reprocessed the 5' RACE reads and reports one entry per CDR3 protein, with no DNA. The listing records roughly 420,000 distinct CDR3 sequences. Sample: blood T cells: a sorted CD56 or NKG2C T cell subset, CD4+ or CD8+ T cells, or bulk PBMC T cells (not recorded which). The clonotype comes from a woman between 18 and 70 years old in good health. The rearrangement links TRBV12-3 or TRBV12-4 to TRBJ1-6; TCRdb's D gene call, TRBD1, goes unchecked for lack of DNA. CDR3 sequence: CASSLNRDHSPLHF.